The text below deals with one T cell receptor (beta chain). The antigen is unknown. These data come from a study of cytomegalovirus exposure and HLA in healthy donors. General observations from the study: High sensitivity and specificity were reportedly achieved when the classifier diagnosed cytomegalovirus status. By HLA locus, TCR association rates varied in a later analysis, with DRB1 showing the most and HLA-C the fewest.

Germline V gene lookup returns CDR1 SNHLY and CDR2 FYNNEI. This CDR3 is 15 amino acids long. The V segment lost 3 bases and the J segment 1 base; nucleotides outside the gene matches: 5. PCR primers comprised 60 Vbeta and 13 Jbeta primers. As originally analysed: A later analysis counted 65 million to 90 million unique TCR beta chains, around 12 million shared. The protocol was immunoSEQ multiplex PCR, while the TCRdb copy is restricted to in-frame clones and leaves out a portion. V, J and clone size are taken as reported in that table, and D and trimming were inferred from the DNA itself. The profile shows approximately 79,000 clones, about 78% of them singletons.

This TCR was sampled from a man in his forties in good health and CMV-seronegative. The V gene is TRBV2, the J gene TRBJ2-7, with 8 positions matching TRBD2. The source material was PBMCs. The CDR3 sequence: CASSESVAGSYEQYF. The CDR3 DNA reads TGTGCCAGCAGTGAGTCGGTAGCGGGATCCTACGAGCAGTACTTC.